What follows are 30 T cell receptor beta chains derived from one specimen sequenced in a study of blood T cell repertoires in COVID-19 (TCRdb year 2020). Library preparation employed the immunoSEQ multiplex PCR assay. Entries here come from immuneACCESS through TCRdb and include only in-frame sequences with V and J called. Some clones fail to appear in such tables; in the studies checked, an unresolved V gene covers under half of the shortfall, and the cause of the remainder is unknown. Recorded for this sample are 450,000 to 600,000 clones; roughly nine tenths of them occurred a single time. The ten largest clones represent around 0.64% of the sample. Specimen: PBMCs or T cells enriched from blood (not recorded which). All receptors come from a woman between 18 and 29 years old who had recovered from COVID-19.

The chain carries TRBV7-9 and TRBJ1-1; 9 bases map to TRBD1. V lost 4 bases to trimming and J lost 4 bases; unmatched junction nucleotides: 10. The CDR3 sequence is 16 residues long. Germline values: CDR1 SEHNR, CDR2 FQNEAQ (reference sequence). The CDR3 is CASSSLQGAVSTEAFF. The DNA for the CDR3 is TGTGCCAGCAGCTCACTACAGGGGGCTGTGAGCACTGAAGCTTTCTTT. Drawing the rest from reference TRBV7-9 and TRBJ1-1, the complete variable domain is DTGVSQNPRHKITKRGQNVTFRCDPISEHNRLYWYRQTLGQGPEFLTYFQNEAQLEKSRLLSDRFSAERPKGSFSTLEIQRTEQGDSAMYLCASSSLQGAVSTEAFFGQGTRLTVV.

CDR3 sequence (DNA): TGTGCCAGCTTTGATTTCAGACAGGGGAGGAACTATGGCTACACCTTC. It encodes CASFDFRQGRNYGYTF. The rearrangement uses TRBV19 and TRBJ1-2; the match to TRBD1 covers 8 bases. Germline-derived CDR1 and CDR2 are LNHDA and SQIVND (reference sequence). The CDR3 is 16 amino acids. The V segment lost 9 bases and the J segment 2 bases; nucleotides outside the gene matches: 14.

V gene TRBV2 combines with J gene TRBJ1-2; TRBD1 aligns across 7 bases. Trimming took 0 bases from V and 14 from J; bases not matched to a gene: 15. This CDR3 region has 15 residues. CDR1 and CDR2 from the germline V gene are SNHLY and FYNNEI. The CDR3 here is CASSEATGTWVGLTF. In DNA, the CDR3 is TGTGCCAGCAGTGAAGCGACAGGGACGTGGGTTGGTCTGACCTTC.

The chain is built from TRBV5-1 and TRBJ1-6, with D possibly being TRBD1 (6 bases). The V gene lost 8 bases and the J gene lost 7 bases, with 16 bases spanning the gap. The CDR3 length is 14 residues. Looked up from germline, CDR1 is SGHRS and CDR2 is YFSETQ. CDR3 loop: CASSRDIGNSPLHF. CDR3 nucleotide sequence: TGCGCCAGTTCCCGGGACATAGGAAATTCACCCCTCCACTTT.

The chain combines TRBV28 with TRBJ2-3; 10 bases line up with TRBD2. The V segment lost 6 bases and the J segment 11 bases; nucleotides outside the gene matches: 14. Germline loops: CDR1 MDHEN, CDR2 SYDVKM. The CDR3 runs 15 residues. CDR3 loop: CASSSKRGGRLWQYF. The CDR3 DNA reads TGTGCCAGCAGCTCGAAGCGGGGGGGCCGCCTTTGGCAGTATTTT.

The chain links TRBV18 to TRBJ1-4; TRBD1 matches 9 bases. Per the germline V gene, CDR1 is KGHSH and CDR2 is LQKENI. CDR3 size: 18 residues. Trimming at V came to 2 bases and at J to 1 base, leaving 8 bases not matched to a gene. CDR3 region: CASSPVTGGVGTNEKLFF. As DNA, the CDR3 is TGTGCCAGCTCACCAGTGACAGGGGGGGTCGGAACTAATGAAAAACTGTTTTTT.

The V and J genes are TRBV5-1 and TRBJ1-1; D might be TRBD1 (6 bases). CDR1 and CDR2 (germline): SGHRS, YFSETQ. V was trimmed by 3 bases and J by 2 bases, leaving 17 bases between them. CDR3 size: 16 residues. The chain's CDR3 is CASSSPGTLLNTEAFF. CDR3 in DNA: TGCGCCAGCAGCTCTCCCGGGACACTCTTAAACACTGAAGCTTTCTTT.

This clone was observed a few times. The chain employs TRBV24-1 and TRBJ2-2, with 9 nucleotides matching TRBD2. CDR1 and CDR2 from the germline V gene are KGHDR and SFDVKD. Unmatched junction bases numbered 6, after V lost 0 bases and J lost 5 bases. This CDR3 is built from 17 residues. The CDR3 region is CATSDLSRTSVTGELFF. The DNA of the CDR3 is TGTGCCACCAGTGATTTGTCTCGGACTAGCGTTACCGGGGAGCTGTTTTTT.

This chain connects TRBV4-2 to TRBJ2-5; 11 bases map to TRBD2. Germline-derived CDR1 and CDR2 are LGHNA and YNFKEQ. The CDR3 sequence is 16 residues long. V shed 0 bases, J shed 10 bases, and the junction held 10 bases outside the gene matches. CDR3 sequence reads: CASSQDSLAGGEYQYF. The CDR3 region has the DNA TGTGCCAGCAGCCAAGATAGCCTAGCGGGGGGTGAATACCAGTACTTC.

The chain links TRBV5-6 to TRBJ2-7; the D gene is possibly TRBD2 (5 bases). The V gene's germline CDR1 is SGHDT and CDR2 YYEEEE. V lost 2 bases and J lost 5, with 14 bases in between. This CDR3 spans 14 amino acids. The CDR3 here is CASSLAPGFHEQYF. For the CDR3, the DNA is TGTGCCAGCAGCTTAGCTCCGGGGTTCCACGAGCAGTACTTC.

V and J are TRBV24-1 and TRBJ2-3; TRBD2 aligns across 12 bases. Germline V gene sequence: CDR1 KGHDR, CDR2 SFDVKD. Trimming removed 4 bases from V and 5 bases from J; junction bases left unmatched: 6. This CDR3 is 16 amino acids long. CDR3: CATSDRTSGAKDTQYF. The CDR3, as DNA: TGTGCCACCAGTGACCGGACTAGCGGGGCTAAAGATACGCAGTATTTT.

This clone was recorded a few times. The V gene is TRBV12-5, the J gene TRBJ1-1; 9 bases agree with TRBD1. With 0 bases clipped from V and 2 bases from J, the junction kept 4 bases outside the gene matches. This CDR3 is 16 amino acids long. In germline, CDR1 is LGHNT, CDR2 FRNRAP. The CDR3 here is CASGLVLGQGNTEAFF. CDR3 nucleotide sequence: TGTGCTAGTGGTTTGGTACTGGGACAGGGTAACACTGAAGCTTTCTTT.

Comments on this clone: This may stem from a read error, because a much larger clone lies one nucleotide away. The rearrangement joins TRBV6-5 to TRBJ2-7, with TRBD1 identical over 8 bases. The CDR3 runs to 12 residues. CDR1 is MNHEY, CDR2 SVGAGI, per germline. V lost 5 bases, J lost 4 bases, and 1 base stayed unmatched. CDR3 sequence reads: CASSRQGYEQYF. CDR3 DNA: TGTGCCAGCAGTCGACAGGGGTACGAGCAGTACTTC.

The chain is built from TRBV7-3 and TRBJ2-2; TRBD1 aligns across 9 bases. The CDR3 spans 15 residues. Looked up from germline, CDR1 is SGHTA and CDR2 is FQGTGA. V lost 3 bases and J lost 2; bases outside the gene matches: 1. The CDR3, as DNA: TGTGCCAGCAGCTTGGGACAGGGTAACACCGGGGAGCTGTTTTTT. Protein: CASSLGQGNTGELFF.

This chain uses TRBV3-1 (or the pseudogene TRBV3-2) with TRBJ1-5; D gene ambiguous. The V end was cut by 0 bases, the J end by 7 bases, with 13 bases between. The CDR3 extends over 15 amino acids. Germline-derived CDR1 and CDR2 are LGHDT and YNNKEL (reference sequence). CDR3 sequence: CASSQDAGSWQPQHF. The CDR3 nucleotides are TGTGCCAGCAGCCAAGATGCCGGTTCCTGGCAGCCCCAGCATTTT.

This chain links TRBV7-9 with TRBJ1-1; D gene ambiguous. With 4 bases removed from V and 3 bases from J, the gap between germline ends came to 18 bases. Germline V gives CDR1 SEHNR, CDR2 FQNEAQ (reference sequence). The CDR3 totals 16 residues. The CDR3 sequence: CASSSTYVSTDTEAFF. The CDR3 nucleotides are TGTGCCAGCAGCTCAACGTACGTAAGCACGGACACTGAAGCTTTCTTT. Full variable domain (rest looked up from reference TRBV7-9 and TRBJ1-1): DTGVSQNPRHKITKRGQNVTFRCDPISEHNRLYWYRQTLGQGPEFLTYFQNEAQLEKSRLLSDRFSAERPKGSFSTLEIQRTEQGDSAMYLCASSSTYVSTDTEAFFGQGTRLTVV.

The gene calls are TRBV7-2 and TRBJ2-6; TRBD1 matches at 8 bases. Germline loops: CDR1 SGHTA, CDR2 FQGNSA. After removal of 4 bases from V and 0 bases from J, the junction contained 8 bases not matched to a gene. This CDR3 region has 18 residues. Here the CDR3 reads CASSSPGGGISGANVLTF. The CDR3 nucleotides read TGTGCCAGCAGCTCCCCAGGGGGCGGGATCTCTGGGGCCAACGTCCTGACTTTC.

The chain links TRBV2 to TRBJ1-1; D uncertain. CDR3 length: 13 amino acids. The germline CDR1 and CDR2 sequences are SNHLY and FYNNEI. The germline V and J ends were trimmed by 7 bases and 6 bases, with 15 bases remaining between them. CDR3 nucleotides: TGTGCCAGCAACTCCGAGAGGGTCGCTGAAGCTTTCTTT. Its protein is CASNSERVAEAFF.

The V and J genes are TRBV27 and TRBJ1-5, with D tentatively TRBD1 (6 bases). CDR3 size: 15 residues. Per the germline V gene, CDR1 is MNHEY and CDR2 is SMNVEV (reference sequence). The ends were cut back, 2 bases at V and 5 bases at J, with 13 bases in the middle. The CDR3 DNA reads as TGTGCCAGCAGTTTAATCAGGGACATGTATCAGCCCCAGCATTTT. This gives the protein CASSLIRDMYQPQHF.

The CDR3 coding sequence is TGTGCCAGCAGTGAAGACAGGGTTAATGAAAAACTGTTTTTT. It codes for CASSEDRVNEKLFF. This chain connects TRBV2 to TRBJ1-4; TRBD1 is a possible D gene (6 bases). This CDR3 has 14 residues. Germline CDR1 SNHLY, CDR2 FYNNEI. V was cut by 1 base and J by 4 bases, with 7 bases left in between.

The chain couples TRBV18 to TRBJ1-1; weak D call: TRBD1 (6 bases). Germline V CDR1 and CDR2: KGHSH, LQKENI. This CDR3 is built from 15 residues. Trimming took off 4 bases at V and 1 base at J, with 13 bases between the two ends. CDR3 residues: CASSLTGSPNTEAFF. In nucleotides, the CDR3 is TGTGCCAGCTCACTAACAGGGTCTCCGAACACTGAAGCTTTCTTT.

The chain employs TRBV30 and TRBJ1-4, with 7 bases matching TRBD1. The CDR3 covers 14 residues. The junction had 8 bases not matched to a gene; V was cut back by 2 bases and J by 8 bases. The V gene's germline CDR1 is GTSNPN and CDR2 SVGIG (reference sequence). The CDR3 loop reads CAWSYRGLTEKLFF. CDR3 coding DNA: TGTGCCTGGAGTTACAGGGGACTGACCGAAAAACTGTTTTTT.

The chain employs TRBV6-5 and TRBJ1-2; D remains unclear. CDR1 is MNHEY, CDR2 SVGAGI, per germline. The CDR3 totals 13 residues. Trimming left V 0 bases short and J 6 bases short, with 8 bases between. CDR3 sequence reads: CASSYSGRNGYTF. The DNA of the CDR3 is TGTGCCAGCAGTTACTCAGGCAGGAATGGCTACACCTTC.

The chain combines TRBV10-3 with TRBJ1-2, with a weak D call TRBD1 (6 bases). Germline lookup yields CDR1 ENHRY and CDR2 SYGVKD. Between the trimmed V and J ends, which lost 0 bases and 6 bases, there was a span of 11 bases. This CDR3 region has 14 residues. The CDR3 bases are TGTGCCATCAGTGAGTCAAGGGGGTCGGATGGCTACACCTTC. Translated, it gives CAISESRGSDGYTF.

The chain uses TRBV6-5 and TRBJ2-1; 9 bases line up with TRBD1. CDR3 length equals 15 residues. V shed 5 bases and J 8 bases; nucleotides not matched to a gene: 10. Germline V gene data show CDR1 as MNHEY and CDR2 as SVGAGI. CDR3 amino acids: CASSPHPGQGDEQFF. CDR3 in DNA: TGTGCCAGCAGTCCCCATCCGGGACAGGGCGATGAGCAGTTCTTC.

The chain combines TRBV19 with TRBJ1-6; TRBD1 agrees at 7 bases. The CDR3 has 14 amino acids. The J segment lost 9 bases and the V segment lost 6 bases, leaving 8 bases of the junction unmatched. Germline CDR1 and CDR2: LNHDA and SQIVND (reference sequence). The CDR3, as DNA: TGTGCCAGTAGCACGACAGGGATAGGTTCACCCCTCCACTTT. It is translated as CASSTTGIGSPLHF.

The gene calls are TRBV24-1 and TRBJ2-3; 8 nucleotides align to TRBD2. The trim removed 7 bases at V and 6 bases at J, leaving 8 bases unmatched. Germline CDR1 KGHDR, CDR2 SFDVKD. The CDR3 is made up of 14 amino acids. The CDR3 DNA reads as TGTGCCACCAGCCCCGCGGGGGGAGGGGATACGCAGTATTTT. The encoded protein is CATSPAGGGDTQYF.

The rearrangement uses TRBV2 and TRBJ1-2, with TRBD1 matching over 7 bases. The trim removed 1 base at V and 2 bases at J, leaving 4 bases unmatched. Germline V gives CDR1 SNHLY, CDR2 FYNNEI. The CDR3 length is 15 residues. CDR3 protein: CASSEGGGSNYGYTF. DNA of the CDR3: TGTGCCAGCAGTGAAGGAGGGGGCTCGAACTATGGCTACACCTTC.

This clone has a single count. This chain joins TRBV30 and TRBJ1-2, with 9 bases matching TRBD1. This CDR3 has 14 amino acids. V trimming: 3 bases; J trimming: 5 bases; junction bases outside the gene matches: 7. Germline V CDR1 and CDR2: GTSNPN, SVGIG (reference sequence). Here the CDR3 DNA reads TGTGCCTGGAGGGAGACAGGGGGGAAATATGGCTACACCTTC. It yields the protein CAWRETGGKYGYTF.

The chain recombines TRBV5-1 with TRBJ2-1, with a possible D match to TRBD2 (5 bases). V dropped 2 bases and J dropped 2 bases, with 20 bases sitting between them. CDR1 and CDR2 (germline): SGHRS, YFSETQ. The CDR3 runs 18 residues. This CDR3 is CASSFFRLLDGAYNEQFF. CDR3 DNA: TGCGCCAGCAGCTTCTTTCGACTACTCGATGGAGCCTACAATGAGCAGTTCTTC. Full variable domain (outside the CDR3, taken from reference TRBV5-1 and TRBJ2-1): KAGVTQTPRYLIKTRGQQVTLSCSPISGHRSVSWYQQTPGQGLQFLFEYFSETQRNKGNFPGRFSGRQFSNSRSEMNVSTLELGDSALYLCASSFFRLLDGAYNEQFFGPGTRLTVL.